These 25 T cell receptor beta chains came from one sample sequenced in a study of molecular identifiers for immune sequencing clone quantification. Each CDR3 protein is one row after TCRdb ran MiXCR on the PCR reads. In the table there are 90,000 or so distinct CDR3 sequences, about 21% of which are singletons. The sequenced sample was naive CD8+ T cells from blood, with Jurkat cell RNA spiked in. Subset indicated: FACS-sorted CD8+CD4-CCR7+CD45RA+ naive T cells. Receptors originate from a human donor in good health. Some libraries in this study had Jurkat cell RNA spiked in.

The chain employs TRBV5-4 and TRBJ1-1; no clear D gene. This CDR3 has 15 amino acids. Germline CDR1 and CDR2: SGHNT and YYREEE (reference sequence). V was pared by 4 bases and J by 1 base, with 14 bases between. The DNA of the CDR3 is TGTGCCAGCAGCCACGGTTGGGCTGCGAACACTGAAGCTTTCTTT. Translated, it gives CASSHGWAANTEAFF.

This clonotype was observed at least ten times. The CDR3 loop reads CASSIGGGSGELFF. The CDR3 nucleotides are TGTGCCAGTAGTATTGGCGGGGGGTCCGGGGAGCTGTTTTTT. The chain uses TRBV19 and TRBJ2-2, with 8 bases lining up with TRBD2. V dropped 3 bases and J dropped 6; count of bases not matched to a gene: 3. Germline V CDR1 and CDR2: LNHDA, SQIVND (reference sequence). The CDR3 contains 14 residues.

This clonotype was picked up many times. This chain links TRBV6-6 with TRBJ2-4; the match to TRBD1 covers 7 bases. V was clipped by 6 bases and J by 0 bases; unmatched bases: 5. Germline V gene sequence: CDR1 MNHNY, CDR2 SVGAGI (reference sequence). CDR3 length equals 15 residues. This CDR3 is CASSETGVAKNIQYF. As DNA, the CDR3 is TGTGCCAGCAGCGAAACAGGGGTAGCCAAAAACATTCAGTACTTC.

This clonotype appeared many times. This chain connects TRBV11-2 to TRBJ2-7, with 7 nucleotides matching TRBD1. V shed 1 base and J 0 bases; nucleotides not matched to a gene: 3. Germline CDR1 SGHAT, CDR2 FQNNGV. The CDR3 contains 15 residues. In DNA, the CDR3 is TGTGCCAGCAGCTTAGTAGGGACAGCCTCCTACGAGCAGTACTTC. It encodes CASSLVGTASYEQYF.

On this clonotype itself: A single base separates this from a much larger clone, so it may be a read error. This chain joins TRBV20-1 and TRBJ2-5; 13 bases are shared with TRBD2. V was pared by 6 bases and J by 5 bases, with 15 bases of the junction left unmatched. The CDR3 runs 17 residues. Germline-derived CDR1 and CDR2 are DFQATT and SNEGSKA (reference sequence). The CDR3 spells CSAELPGLAGSGETQYF. CDR3 in DNA: TGCAGTGCCGAACTACCGGGACTAGCGGGATCTGGGGAGACCCAGTACTTC.

The rearrangement uses TRBV4-3 and TRBJ1-2; TRBD1 is a possible D gene (6 bases). Trimming removed 0 bases at V and 1 base at J, with 15 bases between. Germline CDR1 reads LGHNA; CDR2 reads YSLEER. CDR3 size: 17 residues. CDR3 coding DNA: TGCGCCAGCAGCCAAGATGAGAGGAGGGGGTTTAACTATGGCTACACCTTC. Protein product: CASSQDERRGFNYGYTF.

The chain is built from TRBV3-1 and TRBJ2-4, with no clear D. The CDR3 covers 15 residues. The germline V gene encodes CDR1 LGHDT and CDR2 YNNKEL (reference sequence). In DNA form, the CDR3 reads TGTGTCGGCAGCCAAGGCGGCAGAGCCAAAAACATTCAGTACTTC. Amino acids: CVGSQGGRAKNIQYF.

In DNA form, the CDR3 reads TGTGCCAGCAGTCCGACGGTAGCCAAAAACATTCAGTACTTC. It codes for CASSPTVAKNIQYF. This rearrangement joins TRBV12-3 or TRBV12-4 to TRBJ2-4; no clear D gene. Between the trimmed V and J ends, which lost 5 bases and 0 bases, there was a span of 8 bases. The length of the CDR3 is 14 residues.

This clonotype has just a few counts. A much larger clone lies one base from this, so it may be a read error. The rearrangement links TRBV5-3 to TRBJ2-3; D assignment may be TRBD1 or TRBD2 (6 bases each). TRBV5-3 counts as an open reading frame of uncertain function. The CDR3 is made up of 16 amino acids. CDR3 amino acids: CASSPLGTTSTNTQYF. Here the CDR3 DNA reads TGTGCCAGCAGCCCCCTTGGGACAACTAGCACAAATACGCAGTATTTT.

This clonotype was counted at least ten times. This chain uses TRBV12-3 or TRBV12-4 with TRBJ1-5; D is perhaps TRBD1 (6 bases). The V and J ends lost 6 bases and 0 bases respectively, with 18 bases between them. The CDR3 sequence is 17 residues long. CDR3 bases: TGTGCCAGCAGAGAAGGCGGGGGGGCCTATAGCAATCAGCCCCAGCATTTT. Translated: CASREGGGAYSNQPQHF.

This clonotype was seen at least ten times. The rearrangement joins TRBV2 to TRBJ2-3, with D possibly TRBD1 on 6 matching bases. CDR1 is SNHLY, CDR2 FYNNEI, per germline. V was cut by 8 bases and J by 4 bases, with 16 bases left in between. CDR3 length: 14 residues. This CDR3 is CASVEGGAADTQYF. CDR3 sequence (DNA): TGTGCCAGCGTTGAAGGGGGAGCTGCAGATACGCAGTATTTT.

Comment on this clonotype: A much larger clone sits a single nucleotide away, making a read error possible. This chain uses TRBV14 with TRBJ2-5; tentatively, D is TRBD2 (6 bases). CDR1 SGHDN and CDR2 FVKESK come from the germline V gene. The CDR3 loop spans 15 amino acids. V lost 6 bases, J lost 1 base, and 15 bases lay in between. DNA for the CDR3: TGTGCCAGCAGTCAAACCCGGCGGGGCCAAGAGACCCAGTACTTC. Translating gives CASSQTRRGQETQYF.

In this sample, this clonotype turned up many times. The genes are TRBV11-2 and TRBJ2-5; TRBD2 is a possible D gene (6 bases). V lost 3 bases and J lost 4, with 12 bases in between. Germline assignment: CDR1 SGHAT and CDR2 FQNNGV. The CDR3 sequence is 14 residues long. The CDR3 nucleotides are TGTGCCAGCAGCTTTTTGACTAGAACAGAGACCCAGTACTTC. It is translated as CASSFLTRTETQYF.

The sample holds a few counts of this clonotype. The chain combines TRBV4-3 with TRBJ2-3; D unclear. V lost 0 bases, J lost 0 bases, and 16 bases lay in between. Looked up from germline, CDR1 is LGHNA and CDR2 is YSLEER. CDR3 length equals 18 residues. This CDR3 reads CASSQDSTSSLSTDTQYF. CDR3 coding DNA: TGCGCCAGCAGCCAAGATAGCACTTCCTCTCTCAGCACAGATACGCAGTATTTT.

At least ten counts were recorded for this clonotype. This sequence joins TRBV5-8 and TRBJ2-7; TRBD2 agrees at 11 bases. Trimming at V came to 7 bases and at J to 0 bases, leaving 9 bases not matched to a gene. The germline V gene has CDR1 SGHTS and CDR2 YDEGEE. The CDR3 loop spans 16 amino acids. This CDR3 is CASDTTGTSGSYEQYF. In DNA form, the CDR3 reads TGTGCCAGCGATACTACTGGGACTAGCGGCTCCTACGAGCAGTACTTC.

This clonotype appeared a few times. V gene TRBV27 combines with J gene TRBJ2-1; TRBD2 agrees at 13 bases. The CDR3 consists of 17 residues. Germline values: CDR1 MNHEY, CDR2 SMNVEV (reference sequence). The trim removed 5 bases at V and 1 base at J, leaving 5 bases unmatched. The CDR3 is CASSLRLAGGSYNEQFF. The CDR3 coding sequence is TGTGCCAGCAGTCTTAGACTAGCGGGGGGTTCCTACAATGAGCAGTTCTTC.

As regards this clonotype: A single base separates this from a much larger clone, so it may be a read error. The chain links TRBV6-2 or TRBV6-3 to TRBJ2-4; TRBD1 agrees at 9 bases. CDR3 length: 13 amino acids. Germline V gene sequence: CDR1 MNHEY, CDR2 SVGEGT. Here the CDR3 DNA reads TGTGCCAGCAGTTGGACAGGGGTCAACACTCAGTACTTC. It encodes CASSWTGVNTQYF.

A few counts support this clonotype. The V gene is TRBV20-1, the J gene TRBJ2-7; 7 positions match TRBD2. V gave up 0 bases and J gave up 1 base; unmatched junction bases: 6. The germline V gene encodes CDR1 DFQATT and CDR2 SNEGSKA (reference sequence). CDR3 length: 15 residues. CDR3 nucleotide sequence: TGCAGTGCTAGAGATGTGGGGGAGGGGTCCTACGAGCAGTACTTC. Amino acid sequence: CSARDVGEGSYEQYF.

This clonotype was observed many times. The chain couples TRBV6-5 to TRBJ2-7; TRBD1 might be the D (7 bases). CDR1 and CDR2 from the germline V gene are MNHEY and SVGAGI. The germline V and J ends were trimmed by 2 bases and 1 base, with 12 bases remaining between them. The CDR3 totals 15 residues. The CDR3 bases are TGTGCCAGCAGTTACGGGGGGACAGCTTCCTACGAGCAGTACTTC. As protein: CASSYGGTASYEQYF.

Details on this clonotype: Relative to the germline gene, one junction end is altered; a read error may explain this. CDR3 bases: TGTGCCTGGACTAGCGGGAGCGGCAATGAGCAGCTCTTC. It translates to CAWTSGSGNEQLF. The V call is TRBV30, the J call TRBJ2-1; 10 nucleotides agree with TRBD2. Germline lookup yields CDR1 GTSNPN and CDR2 SVGIG (reference sequence). The CDR3 runs to 13 residues.

This clonotype has a count of ten or more. This chain joins TRBV7-8 and TRBJ1-5; the match to TRBD1 covers 8 bases. Germline CDR1 is SGHVS and CDR2 is FQNEAQ. V was pared by 5 bases and J by 7 bases, with 13 bases of the junction left unmatched. The CDR3 consists of 16 residues. CDR3 residues: CASSITDRAVGQPQHF. The DNA for the CDR3 is TGTGCCAGCAGCATAACGGACAGGGCCGTGGGACAGCCCCAGCATTTT.

This clonotype was seen ten or more times. CDR3 sequence reads: CASSYATGTEAFF. CDR3 coding DNA: TGTGCCAGCAGTTACGCAACAGGCACTGAAGCTTTCTTT. The chain employs TRBV6-5 and TRBJ1-1, with TRBD1 as a possible D gene (5 bases). Germline V lookup: CDR1 MNHEY, CDR2 SVGAGI. V lost 2 bases and J 4 bases, leaving 8 bases between the germline ends. The CDR3 covers 13 residues.

This clonotype was detected a few times. A much larger clone lies a single base off, so this may be a read error. The chain has TRBV4-1 and TRBJ2-6, with D possibly TRBD2 on 6 matching bases. The CDR3 has 17 residues. Per the germline V gene, CDR1 is MGHRA and CDR2 is YSYEKL. CDR3 loop: CASGQAATGAGANVLTF. The DNA of the CDR3 is TGCGCCAGCGGCCAAGCGGCCACGGGGGCTGGGGCCAACGTCCTGACTTTC.

This clonotype has just a few counts. The V and J genes are TRBV30 and TRBJ2-1; possible D gene TRBD1, 5 bases. Trimming stripped 1 base from V and 4 bases from J, with 5 bases between. The CDR3 is 12 amino acids. Germline CDR1 and CDR2: GTSNPN and SVGIG (reference sequence). The CDR3 spells CAWSEGYNEQFF. As DNA, the CDR3 is TGTGCCTGGAGTGAGGGGTACAATGAGCAGTTCTTC.

Worth noting for this clonotype: Since a much larger clone is just one base distant, this may be a read error. The V call is TRBV4-1, the J call TRBJ1-2, with 8 bases aligning to TRBD1. The CDR3 is 16 amino acids. The germline V gene has CDR1 MGHRA and CDR2 YSYEKL. V shed 0 bases, J shed 4 bases, and the junction held 7 bases outside the gene matches. CDR3 amino acids: CASSQDPGGGSYGYTF. For the CDR3, the DNA is TGCGCCAGCAGCCAAGATCCAGGGGGCGGTTCCTATGGCTACACCTTC.